Below, one T cell receptor beta chain is given with its context. Its target is not known. One junction end disagrees with the germline gene, perhaps due to a read error. The data are from a study of neurological immune-mediated disorders. Study outcomes and limitations: The level of TCR clonal expansion was highest in patients with HTLV-1-associated myelopathy and lowest in multiple sclerosis, where it fell below the level seen in healthy controls.

Synthesis of cDNA used 5'RACE (with 10-nucleotide random UMIs). TCRdb re-called the 5' RACE reads with MiXCR, one entry per CDR3 protein. The table records about 78,000 distinct CDR3 sequences, less than 5.5% of them present only once. The CDR3 spans 14 residues. Specimen: PBMCs. This TCR derives from a young woman with multiple sclerosis. This chain connects TRBV12-3 or TRBV12-4 to TRBJ1-6; D possibly corresponds to TRBD1 (5 bases). This chain's CDR3 is CASSLRRGNSPLNF. Written as DNA, the CDR3 is TGTGCCAGCAGTTTGAGGAGGGGTAATTCACCCCTCAACTTT.